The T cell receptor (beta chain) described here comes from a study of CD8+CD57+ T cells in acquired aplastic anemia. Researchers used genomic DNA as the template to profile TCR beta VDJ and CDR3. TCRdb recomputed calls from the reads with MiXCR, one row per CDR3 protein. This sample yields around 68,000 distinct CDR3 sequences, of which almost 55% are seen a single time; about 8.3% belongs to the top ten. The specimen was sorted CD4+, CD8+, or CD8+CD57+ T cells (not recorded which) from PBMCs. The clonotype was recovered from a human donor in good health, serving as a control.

The CDR3, as DNA: TGTGCCTGGAGTGTACGCGTCAACACTGAAGCTTTCTTT. It codes for CAWSVRVNTEAFF. The J gene is TRBJ1-1, the V gene TRBV30; D unclear. Trimming cost V 0 bases and J 2 bases, with 7 bases left between them. Germline V CDR1 and CDR2: GTSNPN, SVGIG (reference sequence). The CDR3 length is 13 residues.